The 29 T cell receptor beta chains below all came from one sample that was sequenced in a study of PD-1 blockade in classical Hodgkin lymphoma. Every patient relapsed after autologous stem cell transplantation, and brentuximab vedotin exposure varied. Generated by immunoSEQ multiplex PCR, the TCRdb table keeps only in-frame clones and is missing some. The sample lists about 23,000 clones, roughly two thirds seen once, with approximately 17% in the top ten. The sequencing here drew on peripheral blood mononuclear cells (PBMCs), taken at baseline. These receptors were obtained from a human donor with classical Hodgkin lymphoma.

V is TRBV13 and J is TRBJ2-1, with 9 positions matching TRBD2. Per germline, CDR1 PRHDT and CDR2 FYEKMQ (reference sequence). Unmatched junction bases numbered 2, after V lost 1 base and J lost 4 bases. This CDR3 spans 15 amino acids. The CDR3 sequence is CASSLVLAGYNEQFF. For the CDR3, the DNA is TGTGCCAGCAGCTTAGTGCTAGCGGGGTACAATGAGCAGTTCTTC. Full variable domain (rest looked up from reference TRBV13 and TRBJ2-1): AAGVIQSPRHLIKEKRETATLKCYPIPRHDTVYWYQQGPGQDPQFLISFYEKMQSDKGSIPDRFSAQQFSDYHSELNMSSLELGDSALYFCASSLVLAGYNEQFFGPGTRLTVL.

The chain combines TRBV6-6 with TRBJ2-2; 7 nucleotides align to TRBD1. This CDR3 contains 15 residues. Germline loops: CDR1 MNHNY, CDR2 SVGAGI (reference sequence). V dropped 5 bases and J dropped 6; count of bases not matched to a gene: 9. The CDR3 is CASSSGVTGPGELFF. In nucleotides, the CDR3 is TGTGCCAGCAGTAGTGGGGTGACAGGGCCCGGGGAGCTGTTTTTT.

The V gene is TRBV10-3, the J gene TRBJ2-7; D possibly corresponds to TRBD2 (6 bases). CDR1 and CDR2 from the germline V gene are ENHRY and SYGVKD. CDR3 size: 13 residues. V shed 10 bases and J shed 5 bases, with 18 bases lying between them. The CDR3 sequence is CASEEPGVDEQYF. The CDR3 DNA follows: TGTGCCAGCGAAGAACCGGGGGTCGACGAGCAGTACTTC.

The V gene is TRBV28, the J gene TRBJ2-3; no reliable D call. Trimming left V 2 bases short and J 2 bases short, with 14 bases between. From germline, CDR1 is MDHEN and CDR2 SYDVKM. The CDR3 is 16 residues long. CDR3 bases: TGTGCCAGCAGTTTAAGGGCAAGGCCCTTCACAGATACGCAGTATTTT. As protein: CASSLRARPFTDTQYF.

The chain recombines TRBV7-9 with TRBJ2-5; D not resolved. The CDR3 spans 12 residues. V lost 3 bases, J lost 2 bases, and 4 bases lay in between. Germline lookup yields CDR1 SEHNR and CDR2 FQNEAQ (reference sequence). The CDR3 bases are TGTGCCAGCAGCTTGACGCAAGAGACCCAGTACTTC. This sequence encodes CASSLTQETQYF. Looking up the rest from reference TRBV7-9 and TRBJ2-5 gives the full variable domain: DTGVSQNPRHKITKRGQNVTFRCDPISEHNRLYWYRQTLGQGPEFLTYFQNEAQLEKSRLLSDRFSAERPKGSFSTLEIQRTEQGDSAMYLCASSLTQETQYFGPGTRLLVL.

The chain combines TRBV28 with TRBJ2-3, with D unresolved. Germline V gene lookup returns CDR1 MDHEN and CDR2 SYDVKM. The CDR3 contains 15 residues. Trimming cost V 3 bases and J 2 bases, with 12 bases left between them. CDR3 DNA sequence: TGTGCCAGCAGTTTTTCCGGTATCCCCACAGATACGCAGTATTTT. Protein sequence: CASSFSGIPTDTQYF.

V gene TRBV10-1 combines with J gene TRBJ2-1; TRBD2 matches 10 bases. The CDR3 covers 13 residues. Germline values: CDR1 WNHNN, CDR2 SYGVQD (reference sequence). Trimming removed 9 bases from V and 8 bases from J; junction bases left unmatched: 7. As DNA, the CDR3 is TGCGCCAGGATACTAGCGGGAATTCATGAGCAGTTCTTC. It is translated as CARILAGIHEQFF.

This chain uses TRBV7-2 with TRBJ2-1; D gene unclear. Germline V CDR1 and CDR2: SGHTA, FQGNSA. V lost 0 bases to trimming and J lost 10 bases, with 7 bases between them. There are 12 residues in the CDR3. CDR3 protein: CASSLASSEQFF. The CDR3 DNA is TGTGCCAGCAGCTTAGCGTCGTCGGAGCAGTTCTTC. The entire variable domain, with the rest obtained from reference TRBV7-2 and TRBJ2-1, is as follows: GAGVSQSPSNKVTEKGKDVELRCDPISGHTALYWYRQSLGQGLEFLIYFQGNSAPDKSGLPSDRFSAERTGGSVSTLTIQRTQQEDSAVYLCASSLASSEQFFGPGTRLTVL.

This clone came up a few times. Germline is not matched at one junction end, which may reflect a read error. The V gene is TRBV9, the J gene TRBJ2-4; 10 positions match TRBD2. There are 16 residues in the CDR3. Germline loops: CDR1 SGDLS, CDR2 YYNGEE. The CDR3 spells CASSVGLAGAQNIQYF. Written as DNA, the CDR3 is TGTGCCAGCAGCGTAGGGCTAGCGGGAGCCCAAAACATTCAGTACTTC.

This clone is judged large (0.1 to 1%). CDR3 nucleotides: TGTGCCAGCAGTCCGCCCCGGGACAGGGTGGAACTAAATGAAAAACTGTTTTTT. Its translation: CASSPPRDRVELNEKLFF. The chain recombines TRBV28 with TRBJ1-4; 9 bases map to TRBD1. The CDR3 extends over 18 amino acids. Germline V gene sequence: CDR1 MDHEN, CDR2 SYDVKM. J lost 5 bases, V lost 5 bases, and 15 bases had no gene match.

V and J are TRBV29-1 and TRBJ2-2, with 11 bases aligning to TRBD1. Germline V gene data show CDR1 as SQVTM and CDR2 as ANQGSEA. V dropped 5 bases and J dropped 0; count of bases not matched to a gene: 8. The CDR3 length is 17 residues. CDR3 loop: CSVIGDRGLSNTGELFF. CDR3 sequence (DNA): TGCAGCGTTATCGGGGACAGGGGGTTGTCGAACACCGGGGAGCTGTTTTTT.

Only a few counts were recorded for this clone. This sequence joins TRBV4-3 and TRBJ2-6, with a possible D match to TRBD1 (6 bases). CDR1 is LGHNA, CDR2 YSLEER, per germline. The CDR3 runs to 17 residues. Trimming pared 0 bases from V and 4 bases from J, leaving 13 bases between. The CDR3 bases are TGCGCCAGCAGCCAAGAGTCTTACAGGGCCGGGGCCAACGTCCTGACTTTC. This translates into CASSQESYRAGANVLTF.

The chain recombines TRBV4-1 with TRBJ2-5; D gene uncertain. The length of the CDR3 is 12 residues. V was cut by 1 base and J by 5 bases, with 5 bases left in between. Germline V gives CDR1 MGHRA, CDR2 YSYEKL. The CDR3 sequence is CASSQGWETQYF. The CDR3 bases are TGCGCCAGCAGCCAAGGTTGGGAGACCCAGTACTTC.

The gene calls are TRBV15 and TRBJ1-5, with D possibly being TRBD1 (5 bases). The CDR3 length is 14 residues. CDR1 LNHNV and CDR2 YYDKDF come from the germline V gene (reference sequence). The V gene lost 7 bases and the J gene lost 0 bases, with 10 bases spanning the gap. CDR3 DNA: TGTGCCACCAAAAGAGGGGATAGCAATCAGCCCCAGCATTTT. Translation gives CATKRGDSNQPQHF.

The chain is built from TRBV6-5 and TRBJ2-5, with D perhaps being TRBD1 or TRBD2 (6 bases each). The length of the CDR3 is 15 residues. Germline CDR1 is MNHEY and CDR2 is SVGAGI. V lost 8 bases to trimming and J lost 2 bases, with 18 bases between them. Here the CDR3 DNA reads TGTGCCAGCGGCCTTGGTGGGGGGCGACAAGAGACCCAGTACTTC. This codes for CASGLGGGRQETQYF.

V usage is TRBV7-9 and J usage is TRBJ2-5; 9 nucleotides align to TRBD1. The CDR3 loop spans 13 amino acids. V dropped 5 bases and J dropped 11; count of bases not matched to a gene: 9. Germline CDR1 and CDR2: SEHNR and FQNEAQ (reference sequence). CDR3 in amino acids: CASSDRTGAEQYF. As DNA, the CDR3 is TGTGCCAGCAGCGACCGGACAGGGGCGGAGCAGTACTTC.

This clone was picked up one time. The chain is built from TRBV5-1 and TRBJ2-5; 8 nucleotides match TRBD1. The J call is in doubt because the DNA end fits TRBJ2-7 better. CDR3 length: 13 amino acids. CDR1 is SGHRS, CDR2 YFSETQ, per germline. The CDR3 sequence: CASKLAGGDEQYF. Here the CDR3 DNA reads TGCGCCAGCAAACTCGCAGGGGGCGACGAGCAGTACTTC.

In its sample, this clone was seen once. The chain couples TRBV10-3 to TRBJ2-5; TRBD1 or TRBD2 may be the D gene (6 bases each). The V end was cut by 8 bases, the J end by 5 bases, with 18 bases between. Germline-derived CDR1 and CDR2 are ENHRY and SYGVKD. This CDR3 has 14 residues. The CDR3 reads CAIGLGGAGETQYF. In nucleotides, the CDR3 is TGTGCCATCGGGTTGGGGGGCGCGGGGGAGACCCAGTACTTC.

The chain uses TRBV7-9 and TRBJ2-5; 7 bases are a match to TRBD1. In germline, CDR1 is SEHNR, CDR2 FQNEAQ (reference sequence). Trimming removed 4 bases from V and 2 bases from J; junction bases left unmatched: 4. The CDR3 is 14 amino acids. Here the CDR3 DNA reads TGTGCCAGCAGCTACGACAGGGTACAAGAGACCCAGTACTTC. Its protein is CASSYDRVQETQYF.

V gene TRBV28 combines with J gene TRBJ2-2; D is uncertain. Trimming cost V 7 bases and J 4 bases, with 16 bases left between them. CDR1 MDHEN and CDR2 SYDVKM come from the germline V gene. The CDR3 runs 15 residues. Here the CDR3 reads CASTTPPWGTGELFF. As DNA, the CDR3 is TGTGCCAGCACCACCCCTCCATGGGGCACCGGGGAGCTGTTTTTT.

The V gene is TRBV27, the J gene TRBJ1-5; 9 bases line up with TRBD1. The CDR3 extends over 17 amino acids. V trimming: 5 bases; J trimming: 5 bases; junction bases outside the gene matches: 13. CDR1 and CDR2 (germline): MNHEY, SMNVEV (reference sequence). The CDR3 nucleotides read TGTGCCAGCAGTGTTACAGGGGGCCTGGGAGGGTATCAGCCCCAGCATTTT. This sequence encodes CASSVTGGLGGYQPQHF.

The chain recombines TRBV5-4 with TRBJ2-6, with a possible D match to TRBD2 (5 bases). Germline CDR1 is SGHNT and CDR2 is YYREEE (reference sequence). Trimming removed 0 bases from V and 0 bases from J, with 13 bases in between. The CDR3 contains 18 residues. The CDR3 loop reads CASSLAGLLTSGANVLTF. The CDR3 DNA is TGTGCCAGCAGCTTGGCCGGACTGCTAACCTCTGGGGCCAACGTCCTGACTTTC.

This chain uses TRBV27 with TRBJ2-3; tentatively, D is TRBD2 (6 bases). This CDR3 contains 15 residues. Germline V gene data show CDR1 as MNHEY and CDR2 as SMNVEV (reference sequence). Trimming pared 6 bases from V and 0 bases from J, leaving 13 bases between. CDR3 sequence: CASRGGFTSTDTQYF. The CDR3 nucleotides read TGTGCCAGCAGGGGGGGATTCACTAGCACAGATACGCAGTATTTT.

The chain is built from TRBV28 and TRBJ2-7; 7 bases match TRBD1. The CDR3 is 18 amino acids. With V trimmed by 3 bases and J by 2 bases, 16 bases remained unmatched. CDR1 is MDHEN and CDR2 is SYDVKM in the germline V gene. CDR3: CASSFDPHTGAQAYEQYF. In DNA form, the CDR3 reads TGTGCCAGCAGTTTCGACCCCCACACAGGGGCTCAGGCCTACGAGCAGTACTTC.

This clone has only a few counts. The V call is TRBV4-3, the J call TRBJ1-2; D gene uncertain. From germline, CDR1 is LGHNA and CDR2 YSLEER. The length of the CDR3 is 16 residues. Trimming took off 0 bases at V and 8 bases at J, with 19 bases between the two ends. As DNA, the CDR3 is TGCGCCAGCAGCCAAGATCGATGGAAGGTTTTTAGGGGCTACACCTTC. Translated: CASSQDRWKVFRGYTF.

The V call is TRBV28, the J call TRBJ2-1, with D possibly matching TRBD1 (6 bases). The V and J ends lost 3 bases and 4 bases respectively, with 16 bases between them. The germline gives CDR1 MDHEN, CDR2 SYDVKM. CDR3 size: 16 residues. This chain's CDR3 is CASSFVVIGQYNEQFF. The CDR3 region has the DNA TGTGCCAGCAGTTTTGTTGTGATCGGACAGTACAATGAGCAGTTCTTC. Drawing the rest from reference TRBV28 and TRBJ2-1, the complete variable domain is DVKVTQSSRYLVKRTGEKVFLECVQDMDHENMFWYRQDPGLGLRLIYFSYDVKMKEKGDIPEGYSVSREKKERFSLILESASTNQTSMYLCASSFVVIGQYNEQFFGPGTRLTVL.

The V and J genes are TRBV19 and TRBJ1-1, with 11 bases identical to TRBD1. The germline gives CDR1 LNHDA, CDR2 SQIVND (reference sequence). The CDR3 is 16 amino acids. V dropped 3 bases and J dropped 6; count of bases not matched to a gene: 9. The CDR3, as DNA: TGTGCCAGTAGTATCCTACCTCCGGGACAGGGGGCTGAAGCTTTCTTT. Protein sequence: CASSILPPGQGAEAFF.

V is TRBV18 and J is TRBJ2-2, with D tentatively TRBD2 (6 bases). This CDR3 spans 16 amino acids. V was clipped by 2 bases and J by 4 bases, with 14 bases between them. The germline gives CDR1 KGHSH, CDR2 LQKENI. CDR3 sequence: CASSPVRDSSTGELFF. The CDR3 DNA reads as TGTGCCAGCTCACCAGTACGGGACTCAAGCACCGGGGAGCTGTTTTTT.

The J gene is TRBJ1-6, the V gene TRBV7-9, with TRBD1 matching over 8 bases. From germline, CDR1 is SEHNR and CDR2 FQNEAQ (reference sequence). V was clipped by 10 bases and J by 6 bases; unmatched bases: 5. The length of the CDR3 is 13 residues. CDR3 amino acids: CATHQGANSPLHF. CDR3 coding DNA: TGTGCCACGCACCAGGGGGCTAATTCACCCCTCCACTTT.